This is a list of T cell receptor beta chains from one sample in a study of T cells in Graves' hyperthyroidism and ophthalmopathy. MiXCR, run by TCRdb on the multiplex PCR reads, gives a single entry per CDR3 protein. Of about 600,000 distinct CDR3 sequences in the sample, approximately 16% were seen once. The sample was blood. These receptors originate from a middle-aged woman with Graves' ophthalmopathy. CDR3s include the opening cysteine and the closing phenylalanine or tryptophan. A D gene is named only where the DNA matches it firmly. For some rows the clone size is stated as once, few or many, or as a class when expanded; others skip it.

d_call | j_call | v_call | clone_size | cdr3_nt | cdr3_aa
TRBD2 | TRBJ2-3 | TRBV11-2 | many | TGCGCCAGCAGCTCCGCCTTAGCGGGAGGCACGGATACGCAGTATTTT | CASSSALAGGTDTQYF
NA | TRBJ1-1 | TRBV27 | few | TGTGCCAGCAGTTGGTCGCCTGGGATGAACACTGAAGCTTTCTTT | CASSWSPGMNTEAFF
NA | TRBJ1-1 | TRBV18 | many | TGTGCCAGCTCACCGCAGGGACTTGAAGCTTTCTTT | CASSPQGLEAFF
TRBD1 | TRBJ2-1 | TRBV29-1 | many | TGCAGCGTTAACAGGGGAAGCTCCTACAATGAGCAGTTCTTC | CSVNRGSSYNEQFF
TRBD2 | TRBJ2-3 | TRBV3-1 | many | TGTGCCAGCAGCCGAGACCCGGGACTAGCAATCACAGATACGCAGTATTTT | CASSRDPGLAITDTQYF
NA | TRBJ2-2 | TRBV3-1 | NA | TGTGCCAGCAGCCAAGTTGGTACTAGCACTTCAATAACCGGGGAGCTGTTTTTT | CASSQVGTSTSITGELFF
TRBD2 | TRBJ2-2 | TRBV12-3/TRBV12-4 | NA | TGTGCCAGCGGAATCCGTGGAGTACGAGGGACGGCATCGGGGGGGCTGTTTTTT | CASGIRGVRGTASGGLFF
TRBD2 | TRBJ2-1 | TRBV20-1 | many | TGCAGTGCTAGCTTGGGGCGGGAGGGCTTGGATGAGCAGTTCTTC | CSASLGREGLDEQFF
NA | TRBJ2-6 | TRBV12-3/TRBV12-4 | once | TGTGCCAGCAGCGGGTCCCTCTCTGGGGCCAACGTCCTGACTTTC | CASSGSLSGANVLTF
NA | TRBJ2-1 | TRBV30 | NA | TGTGCCTGGAGTGGAGGTCCCCGCTCCTACAATGAGCAGTTCTTC | CAWSGGPRSYNEQFF
NA | TRBJ2-7 | TRBV20-1 | many | TGCAGTGCTGGCAGAGGACCGGTTCGAGAGCAGTACTTC | CSAGRGPVREQYF
NA | TRBJ2-6 | TRBV18 | NA | TGTGCCAGCTCCCCACAGGGGGCCAACGTCCTGACTTTC | CASSPQGANVLTF
NA | TRBJ2-2 | TRBV19 | NA | TGTGCCAGTAGTATAAGTTTGGGGACCGGGGAGCTGTTTTTT | CASSISLGTGELFF
TRBD1 | TRBJ1-4 | TRBV5-1 | few | TGCGCCAGCAGCCCCTGGACAGGGAATAATGAAAAACTGTTTTTT | CASSPWTGNNEKLFF
NA | TRBJ1-2 | TRBV14 | NA | TGTGCCAGCAGCCAAGGAATCGGAGCTAATGGCTACACCTTC | CASSQGIGANGYTF
TRBD1 | TRBJ2-2 | TRBV28 | few | TGTGCCAGCAGGCTGGGGGCTGGGACAGGGAACACCGGGGAGCTGTTTTTT | CASRLGAGTGNTGELFF
TRBD1 | TRBJ1-2 | TRBV30 | NA | TGTGCCTGGTGGGACAGGGGGCGTCGGTATGGCTACACCTTC | CAWWDRGRRYGYTF
NA | TRBJ1-3 | TRBV18 | NA | TGTGCCAGCTCACCGGCGGGACAAGTCTCTGGAAACACCATATATTTT | CASSPAGQVSGNTIYF
NA | TRBJ2-7 | TRBV15 | NA | TGTGCCACCAGCAGAAGACTTTTAGACGAGCAGTACTTC | CATSRRLLDEQYF
NA | TRBJ1-5 | TRBV3-1 | many | TGTGCCAGCAGCCAAGGGCGCGGCAATCAGCCCCAGCATTTT | CASSQGRGNQPQHF
NA | TRBJ2-7 | TRBV4-1 | NA | TGCGCCAGCAGCCAAGATCTGTACTCCTACGAGCAGTACTTC | CASSQDLYSYEQYF
TRBD1 | TRBJ2-2 | TRBV2 | many | TGTGCCAGCAGCGTGGACAGGGCGGACACCGGGGAGCTGTTTTTT | CASSVDRADTGELFF
NA | TRBJ1-4 | TRBV28 | many | TGTGCCAGCAGTTTATTACAGGGCCTAAATGAAAAACTGTTTTTT | CASSLLQGLNEKLFF
NA | TRBJ1-3 | TRBV14 | NA | TGTGCCAGCAGCCAAGATAGTGCCCGGCCCGGAAACACCATATATTTT | CASSQDSARPGNTIYF
NA | TRBJ1-4 | TRBV6-5 | NA | TGTGCCAGCAGTTACTCAAGGGTGGCTAATGAAAAACTGTTTTTT | CASSYSRVANEKLFF
NA | TRBJ2-5 | TRBV18 | many | TGTGCCAGCTCACCACCGGCAGGGCAAGAGACCCAGTACTTC | CASSPPAGQETQYF
NA | TRBJ2-3 | TRBV2 | many | TGTGCCACCGGGCCTAGCACCAGCACAGATACGCAGTATTTT | CATGPSTSTDTQYF
TRBD2 | TRBJ2-1 | TRBV2 | NA | TGTGCCAGCAGTGGCGGGGGGGCCGCGGGTAGGAATGAGCAGTTCTTC | CASSGGGAAGRNEQFF
NA | TRBJ2-3 | TRBV3-1 | many | TGTGCCAGCAGCCGAGTGGGGAGCACAGATACGCAGTATTTT | CASSRVGSTDTQYF
NA | TRBJ2-5 | TRBV3-1 | NA | TGTGCCAGCAGCCAAGGACTCTCTAGCGCACAAGAGACCCAGTACTTC | CASSQGLSSAQETQYF
NA | TRBJ2-3 | TRBV7-9 | many | TGTGCCAGCAGCTCAGGCTCCTTAATCACAGATACGCAGTATTTT | CASSSGSLITDTQYF
NA | TRBJ1-4 | TRBV30 | many | TGTGCCTGGGGGCGTAATGAAAAACTGTTTTTT | CAWGRNEKLFF
TRBD2 | TRBJ2-1 | TRBV20-1 | NA | TGCGGCGCTCTTAGCGGGAGGGACTACAATGAGCAGTTCTTC | CGALSGRDYNEQFF
NA | TRBJ2-1 | TRBV2 | many | TGTGCCAGCAGTGTAGTATTGGGCAATGAGCAGTTCTTC | CASSVVLGNEQFF
TRBD2 | TRBJ2-3 | TRBV7-2 | many | TGTGCCAGCAGCCACGGACTAGGACGGGGCACAGATACGCAGTATTTT | CASSHGLGRGTDTQYF
NA | TRBJ1-2 | TRBV24-1 | NA | TGTGCCACCATTGGACGGCTCTATGGCTACACCTTC | CATIGRLYGYTF
TRBD1 | TRBJ2-7 | TRBV3-1 | many | TGTGCCAGCAGCAACGACGACCGACAGGGCGTGGGCTACGAGCAGTACTTC | CASSNDDRQGVGYEQYF
NA | TRBJ2-3 | TRBV3-1 | many | TGTGCCAGCAGCCCCGTCCTTATCGCCACAGATACGCAGTATTTT | CASSPVLIATDTQYF
NA | TRBJ1-1 | TRBV29-1 | many | TGCAGCGTAGCCGTTACGGAGAACACTGAAGCTTTCTTT | CSVAVTENTEAFF
TRBD2 | TRBJ2-1 | TRBV11-3 | NA | TGTGCCAGCAGCATGTCGCCCGGACTAGGTTTTGATTCGCAGTTCTTC | CASSMSPGLGFDSQFF
NA | TRBJ1-3 | TRBV18 | few | TGTGCCAGCTCACCACCGATGGGGACGGCCGTAAACACCATATATTTT | CASSPPMGTAVNTIYF
TRBD2 | TRBJ2-1 | TRBV20-1 | many | TGCAGTGCGACACTAGCGGGAGGCTTGGGACTGCAGTTCTTC | CSATLAGGLGLQFF
NA | TRBJ2-7 | TRBV28 | many | TGTGCCAGCAGTCCAGGATCTGGAGCTACTCAGGAGCAGTACTTC | CASSPGSGATQEQYF
NA | TRBJ2-5 | TRBV6-1 | NA | TGTGCCAGCCAGGAGCCCCAAGAGACCCAGTACTTC | CASQEPQETQYF
TRBD2 | TRBJ2-5 | TRBV30 | once | TGTGCCTGGAGTGCGACTAGCCACCAAGAGACCCAGTACTTC | CAWSATSHQETQYF